Each of the 27 T cell receptor beta chains below was sequenced from the same sample in a study of T cells in Graves' hyperthyroidism and ophthalmopathy. TCR beta CDR3 region amplification was performed from RNA transcripts. In the first-round RT-PCR of the TCR CDR3, the HTBI primer set was used. TCRdb re-called the multiplex PCR reads with MiXCR, one entry per CDR3 protein. The data hold 650,000 to 800,000 distinct CDR3 sequences, with roughly 45% observed a single time. Material for sequencing was peripheral blood or thyroid tissue (not recorded which). The origin of the receptors is an adult man with Graves' disease, either hyperthyroidism or ophthalmopathy (not recorded which).

At least ten counts were recorded for this clonotype. The rearrangement links TRBV10-3 to TRBJ1-5; tentative D call: TRBD1 (5 bases). Per germline, CDR1 ENHRY and CDR2 SYGVKD. The CDR3 length is 15 residues. V lost 4 bases, J lost 6 bases, and 16 bases lay in between. The CDR3 here is CAISGGRGGGQPQHF. In nucleotides, the CDR3 is TGTGCCATCAGTGGGGGCCGTGGGGGGGGTCAGCCCCAGCATTTT.

This clonotype was recorded at least ten times. This chain connects TRBV29-1 to TRBJ1-6; tentatively, D is TRBD1 (6 bases). The CDR3 extends over 15 amino acids. Trimming took 1 base from V and 5 from J, leaving 12 bases between them. CDR1 and CDR2 from the germline V gene are SQVTM and ANQGSEA. The CDR3 region is CSVEVGGVDNSPLHF. The CDR3 DNA is TGCAGCGTTGAAGTAGGGGGGGTGGATAATTCACCCCTCCACTTT.

The V gene is TRBV6-5, the J gene TRBJ1-1; D gene uncertain. V shed 5 bases and J shed 6 bases, with 13 bases lying between them. Germline V gene lookup returns CDR1 MNHEY and CDR2 SVGAGI. The CDR3 loop spans 13 amino acids. For the CDR3, the DNA is TGTGCCAGCAGTGATTCCACTGTTGCTGAAGCTTTCTTT. Its protein product is CASSDSTVAEAFF.

The gene calls are TRBV29-1 and TRBJ2-6, with 12 bases matching TRBD1. The CDR3 sequence is 18 residues long. After removal of 4 bases from V and 1 base from J, the junction contained 8 bases not matched to a gene. Germline values: CDR1 SQVTM, CDR2 ANQGSEA. The CDR3 DNA reads TGCAGCGTTGCCGGGACAGGGGGCGAGCGGTCTGGGGCCAACGTCCTGACTTTC. Protein: CSVAGTGGERSGANVLTF.

This chain uses TRBV6-6 with TRBJ2-2; 8 bases agree with TRBD1. From germline, CDR1 is MNHNY and CDR2 SVGAGI (reference sequence). With V trimmed by 5 bases and J by 5 bases, 7 bases remained unmatched. This CDR3 is 15 amino acids long. Here the CDR3 reads CASSQGTGYTGELFF. The CDR3 DNA reads as TGTGCCAGCAGTCAAGGGACAGGTTATACCGGGGAGCTGTTTTTT.

Turning to this clonotype: Relative to the germline gene, one junction end is altered; a read error may explain this. The genes are TRBV7-6 and TRBJ2-5; no clear D gene. The CDR3 extends over 15 amino acids. The germline CDR1 and CDR2 sequences are SGHVS and FNYEAQ. The CDR3 bases are TGTGCTAGCAGCTCCCGACACTCCGCCATTGAGACCCAGTACTTC. Protein product: CASSSRHSAIETQYF.

Note on this clonotype: Just one base apart from a much larger clone, this may be a read error. The CDR3 spells CSARTGASYGYTF. The CDR3 region has the DNA TGCAGTGCTAGAACAGGGGCCAGCTATGGCTACACCTTC. The V gene is TRBV20-1, the J gene TRBJ1-2, with 7 positions matching TRBD1. Per germline, CDR1 DFQATT and CDR2 SNEGSKA (reference sequence). The ends lost 2 bases at V and 4 bases at J; junction bases unmatched: 4. This CDR3 comprises 13 residues.

The sample holds many counts of this clonotype. The chain uses TRBV7-8 and TRBJ1-5; D might be TRBD1 (6 bases). The CDR3 runs 14 residues. Between the trimmed V and J ends, which lost 2 bases and 4 bases, there was a span of 9 bases. Germline-derived CDR1 and CDR2 are SGHVS and FQNEAQ. The DNA of the CDR3 is TGTGCCAGCAGCTTATCCGGGACAAATCAGCCCCAGCATTTT. This codes for CASSLSGTNQPQHF.

The CDR3 nucleotides read TGTGCCACCAGTGTGGGAGACAATGAGCAGTTCTTC. This codes for CATSVGDNEQFF. J is TRBJ2-1 and V is TRBV24-1; TRBD2 is a possible D gene (5 bases). Germline V lookup: CDR1 KGHDR, CDR2 SFDVKD. The CDR3 has 12 amino acids. V lost 5 bases and J lost 5, with 6 bases in between.

V usage is TRBV7-2 and J usage is TRBJ1-6; D is unresolved. The CDR3 contains 14 residues. V lost 11 bases and J 7 bases, leaving 18 bases between the germline ends. Germline V gives CDR1 SGHTA, CDR2 FQGNSA. CDR3 coding DNA: TGTGCCTGGATAGGCACCCCGCGGAATTCACCCCTCCACTTT. Protein product: CAWIGTPRNSPLHF. The whole variable domain, filled in from reference TRBV7-2 and TRBJ1-6, reads GAGVSQSPSNKVTEKGKDVELRCDPISGHTALYWYRQSLGQGLEFLIYFQGNSAPDKSGLPSDRFSAERTGGSVSTLTIQRTQQEDSAVYLCAWIGTPRNSPLHFGNGTRLTVT.

This clonotype was seen more than once but under ten times. The CDR3 is CATSREPANTGELFF. CDR3 in DNA: TGTGCCACCAGCAGAGAACCTGCGAACACCGGGGAGCTGTTTTTT. This sequence joins TRBV15 and TRBJ2-2, with D unresolved. Trimming took off 0 bases at V and 0 bases at J, with 5 bases between the two ends. The germline gives CDR1 LNHNV, CDR2 YYDKDF (reference sequence). This CDR3 contains 15 residues.

This clonotype was seen only a few times. The chain has TRBV4-2 and TRBJ2-7; 13 nucleotides agree with TRBD2. The CDR3 extends over 15 amino acids. CDR1 and CDR2 (germline): LGHNA, YNFKEQ. The J segment lost 4 bases and the V segment lost 3 bases, leaving 3 bases of the junction unmatched. The CDR3 spells CASSHGTSGAYEQYF. CDR3 DNA sequence: TGTGCCAGCAGCCACGGGACTAGCGGGGCATACGAGCAGTACTTC.

This clonotype was counted only a few times. The chain is built from TRBV9 and TRBJ1-3; D unresolved. The CDR3 runs to 14 residues. V shed 3 bases and J shed 1 base, with 8 bases lying between them. Germline loops: CDR1 SGDLS, CDR2 YYNGEE. The CDR3 loop reads CASSAPRSGNTIYF. The CDR3 DNA is TGTGCCAGCAGCGCCCCGAGGTCTGGAAACACCATATATTTT.

This chain joins TRBV29-1 and TRBJ2-5; the match to TRBD2 covers 9 bases. CDR1 and CDR2 (germline): SQVTM, ANQGSEA. V was pared by 4 bases and J by 5 bases, with 8 bases of the junction left unmatched. CDR3 length equals 14 residues. The CDR3 reads CSVVAGALAETQYF. The CDR3 nucleotides read TGCAGCGTTGTAGCGGGGGCCCTAGCGGAGACCCAGTACTTC.

The V gene is TRBV2, the J gene TRBJ1-2; D is undetermined. Germline V gene data show CDR1 as SNHLY and CDR2 as FYNNEI. With 5 bases removed from V and 8 bases from J, the gap between germline ends came to 18 bases. The CDR3 has 14 amino acids. DNA of the CDR3: TGTGCCAGCAGTCCCCGGACCAAACTCGGCGGCTACACCTTC. The encoded protein is CASSPRTKLGGYTF.

J is TRBJ1-5 and V is TRBV15; D might be TRBD1 (5 bases). Germline loops: CDR1 LNHNV, CDR2 YYDKDF (reference sequence). The CDR3 has 15 residues. Between the trimmed V and J ends, which lost 3 bases and 1 base, there was a span of 10 bases. CDR3 bases: TGTGCCACCAGCAGTGAGGGACGGAGCAATCAGCCCCAGCATTTT. It specifies CATSSEGRSNQPQHF.

J is TRBJ1-2 and V is TRBV9; D possibly corresponds to TRBD1 (6 bases). Germline V gene lookup returns CDR1 SGDLS and CDR2 YYNGEE. V dropped 3 bases and J dropped 4 bases, with 13 bases sitting between them. The CDR3 consists of 14 residues. CDR3 region: CASSAPGGFYGYTF. CDR3 nucleotides: TGTGCCAGCAGCGCCCCCGGGGGCTTCTATGGCTACACCTTC.

This chain connects TRBV19 to TRBJ1-6, with 7 bases identical to TRBD1. Germline values: CDR1 LNHDA, CDR2 SQIVND (reference sequence). CDR3 length equals 21 residues. V was clipped by 5 bases and J by 0 bases; unmatched bases: 19. The CDR3, as DNA: TGTGCCAGTAGTCGGGCTGAGGACAGGTCTCGCAGCAGCTCCTATAATTCACCCCTCCACTTT. It codes for CASSRAEDRSRSSSYNSPLHF.

This clonotype was counted a few times. V gene TRBV19 combines with J gene TRBJ1-5, with a weak D call TRBD1 (6 bases). The CDR3 totals 17 residues. Trimming removed 2 bases at V and 0 bases at J, with 14 bases between. Germline V gene data show CDR1 as LNHDA and CDR2 as SQIVND (reference sequence). The CDR3 DNA reads TGTGCCAGTAGTATAACGACAGGCGACTATAGCAATCAGCCCCAGCATTTT. Residues: CASSITTGDYSNQPQHF.

In its sample, this clonotype was seen a few times. The chain uses TRBV4-1 and TRBJ1-1, with TRBD1 matching over 8 bases. The CDR3 spans 16 residues. Germline V lookup: CDR1 MGHRA, CDR2 YSYEKL. Trimming cost V 1 base and J 0 bases; bases outside gene matches: 4. In nucleotides, the CDR3 is TGCGCCAGCAGCCAAGGGACAGGGACTTTGAACACTGAAGCTTTCTTT. It encodes CASSQGTGTLNTEAFF.

The genes are TRBV12-3 or TRBV12-4 and TRBJ1-5; D possibly corresponds to TRBD1 (6 bases). This CDR3 comprises 15 residues. V was trimmed by 2 bases and J by 7 bases, leaving 15 bases between them. The CDR3 DNA reads as TGTGCCAGCAGTTTATCGCTTGGTGGGGGCCAGCCCCAGCATTTT. This sequence encodes CASSLSLGGGQPQHF.

In the case of this clonotype: A much bigger clone sits one base away, suggesting this may be a read error. The chain couples TRBV2 to TRBJ1-6, with 8 bases identical to TRBD1. This CDR3 region has 14 residues. V shed 3 bases and J 7 bases; nucleotides not matched to a gene: 2. Germline V lookup: CDR1 SNHLY, CDR2 FYNNEI. The CDR3 DNA follows: TGTGCCAGCAGTGACAGGGGGCAGAATTCACCCCTCCACTTT. Its translation is CASSDRGQNSPLHF.

This clonotype was seen repeatedly, ten times or more. The chain has TRBV24-1 and TRBJ2-2; D uncertain. V dropped 7 bases and J dropped 7 bases, with 12 bases sitting between them. CDR1 and CDR2 (germline): KGHDR, SFDVKD. There are 13 residues in the CDR3. In DNA form, the CDR3 reads TGTGCCACCAGCTCGGCGTCACGCGGGGAGCTGTTTTTT. Translating gives CATSSASRGELFF.

V gene TRBV29-1 combines with J gene TRBJ1-5, with D tentatively TRBD1 (5 bases). This CDR3 has 13 amino acids. V was trimmed by 6 bases and J by 3 bases, leaving 12 bases between them. Germline loops: CDR1 SQVTM, CDR2 ANQGSEA. The DNA of the CDR3 is TGCAGCGTAGTCGACAGACACAATCAGCCCCAGCATTTT. It is translated as CSVVDRHNQPQHF.

V and J are TRBV20-1 and TRBJ2-2; D is ambiguous. The V end lost 0 bases, the J end lost 5 bases, and 19 bases lay between the germline ends. This CDR3 has 17 residues. Germline CDR1 and CDR2: DFQATT and SNEGSKA (reference sequence). CDR3 sequence reads: CSARDSRQPDVTGELFF. Here the CDR3 DNA reads TGCAGTGCTAGAGATAGCAGGCAGCCCGATGTAACCGGGGAGCTGTTTTTT.

Many counts were recorded for this clonotype. This chain's CDR3 is CAISAWREDRREQYF. In DNA form, the CDR3 reads TGTGCCATCTCCGCGTGGCGGGAGGATCGGAGGGAGCAGTACTTC. This chain links TRBV10-3 with TRBJ2-7, with 8 bases fitting TRBD2. The germline CDR1 and CDR2 sequences are ENHRY and SYGVKD. CDR3 length: 15 amino acids. After removal of 8 bases from V and 7 bases from J, the junction contained 16 bases not matched to a gene.

This rearrangement joins TRBV4-1 to TRBJ1-2, with TRBD1 matching 10 bases. The junction had 6 bases not matched to a gene; V was cut back by 3 bases and J by 8 bases. CDR1 MGHRA and CDR2 YSYEKL come from the germline V gene. The CDR3 is 14 amino acids. CDR3 in amino acids: CASSQAGTGDGYTF. The CDR3 DNA is TGCGCCAGCAGCCAGGCCGGGACAGGGGACGGCTACACCTTC.